This record covers a single T cell receptor (beta chain). Its antigen remains unidentified. Per-nucleotide qualities are absent, and no much larger clonotype sits a single base away. Library preparation was by the immunoSEQ multiplex PCR assay. TCRdb limited this immuneACCESS table to in-frame rearrangements with V and J called. A share of clones is missing; checked studies link under half to unresolved V genes, and the rest is unexplained. The sample includes around 68,000 clones, with more than 80% observed a single time. Clones ranked in the top ten supply approximately 14% of the sample. The source of the sample is a study of control samples from healthy donors and cancer patients (dated by TCRdb to the early 2020s). From its cysteine to its phenylalanine, the CDR3 spans 18 amino acids. Only the CDR3 region is kept as DNA, spanning 54 bases read in frame from base 1.

The TCR comes from a man in his sixties in good health. Sequenced input: blood. The sequence joins TRBV21-1 to TRBJ2-4; the table gives TRBD1 as D, unverified against the DNA. TRBV21-1 is a known pseudogene. In nucleotide form, the sequence is TGTGCCAGGGCTCCTCGGGACAACATAGGAATAGCCAAAAACATTCAGTACTTC. This sequence encodes CARAPRDNIGIAKNIQYF.